These 27 T cell receptor beta chains originate from one sample sequenced in a study of radiation and T cells in renal cell carcinoma. Indicated time point: blood 2 weeks post-SBRT. Specified treatment: 15 Gy SBRT to primary tumor, nephrectomy 4 weeks later. TCRdb's table, derived via immunoSEQ multiplex PCR, lists solely in-frame clones and lacks some. The data show about 58,000 clones, roughly four fifths seen once. The material sequenced was blood, taken from a patient whose treatment included radiotherapy and nephrectomy. The receptors stem from a man aged 55 to 70 with renal cell carcinoma.

The CDR3 is CASSLRGSEQFF. The DNA for the CDR3 is TGTGCCAGCTCACTTAGGGGTAGTGAGCAGTTCTTC. The V call is TRBV18, the J call TRBJ2-1, with D perhaps TRBD1 (5 bases). Germline assignment: CDR1 KGHSH and CDR2 LQKENI. CDR3 length equals 12 residues. V lost 4 bases, J lost 9 bases, and 10 bases lay in between.

This chain links TRBV9 with TRBJ2-1; D perhaps matches TRBD2 (5 bases). This CDR3 spans 13 amino acids. Germline V lookup: CDR1 SGDLS, CDR2 YYNGEE. Between the trimmed V and J ends, which lost 2 bases and 10 bases, there was a span of 13 bases. The CDR3 protein is CASSVASGGEQFF. CDR3 nucleotides: TGTGCCAGCAGCGTCGCGAGTGGCGGGGAGCAGTTCTTC.

The gene calls are TRBV10-3 and TRBJ1-1; tentatively, D is TRBD1 (6 bases). This CDR3 has 13 residues. Trimming left V 3 bases short and J 11 bases short, with 16 bases between. Germline values: CDR1 ENHRY, CDR2 SYGVKD. Written as DNA, the CDR3 is TGTGCCATCAGTGATTCACAGGGCCTAGTTGCTTTCTTT. Translated, it gives CAISDSQGLVAFF.

This clone was seen a handful of times. CDR3 sequence: CASSYGGLAGNEQFF. For the CDR3, the DNA is TGTGCCAGCAGTTACGGTGGACTAGCGGGAAATGAGCAGTTCTTC. The chain couples TRBV6-5 to TRBJ2-1, with TRBD2 matching over 12 bases. The CDR3 sequence is 15 residues long. V lost 2 bases to trimming and J lost 7 bases; unmatched junction nucleotides: 3. The germline gives CDR1 MNHEY, CDR2 SVGAGI.

The chain uses TRBV5-1 and TRBJ2-2; tentatively, D is TRBD1 (8 bases). Trimming left V 6 bases short and J 3 bases short, with 15 bases between. CDR3 size: 15 residues. CDR1 is SGHRS and CDR2 is YFSETQ in the germline V gene. The CDR3 nucleotides read TGCGCCAGCACCAGACAGGGGAGGGACACCGGGGAGCTGTTTTTT. It codes for CASTRQGRDTGELFF.

This chain links TRBV15 with TRBJ1-1, with D perhaps TRBD1 (6 bases). Germline lookup yields CDR1 LNHNV and CDR2 YYDKDF (reference sequence). The CDR3 runs to 13 residues. Trimming stripped 3 bases from V and 4 bases from J, with 9 bases between. CDR3 nucleotides: TGTGCCACCAGCAGGGACAGTATCACTGAAGCTTTCTTT. This codes for CATSRDSITEAFF.

The chain joins TRBV29-1 to TRBJ2-1; 11 bases are shared with TRBD1. Germline V lookup: CDR1 SQVTM, CDR2 ANQGSEA. V gave up 4 bases and J gave up 9 bases; unmatched junction bases: 11. This CDR3 comprises 15 residues. The CDR3 is CSVVMLGQGVGEQFF. CDR3 in DNA: TGCAGCGTTGTGATGCTGGGACAGGGGGTAGGTGAGCAGTTCTTC.

The chain carries TRBV11-2 and TRBJ1-3; D gene ambiguous. The CDR3 consists of 14 residues. Germline values: CDR1 SGHAT, CDR2 FQNNGV. Trimming shortened V by 4 bases and J by 7 bases, and 14 bases separated the two germline ends. In nucleotides, the CDR3 is TGTGCCAGCAGCTATGCTCCCCCCTGGAACACCATATATTTT. It translates to CASSYAPPWNTIYF.

The gene calls are TRBV6-1 and TRBJ1-4; no clear D gene. Germline CDR1 reads MNHNS; CDR2 reads SASEGT. This CDR3 is 13 amino acids long. V lost 2 bases and J lost 7, with 8 bases in between. The CDR3 DNA is TGTGCCAGCAGTGAACGGGGAAGTGAAAAACTGTTTTTT. This gives the protein CASSERGSEKLFF.

The chain carries TRBV7-9 and TRBJ1-1; weak D call: TRBD1 (6 bases). Germline V gives CDR1 SEHNR, CDR2 FQNEAQ (reference sequence). V was shortened by 5 bases and J by 7 bases, with 11 bases between the two germline ends. This CDR3 contains 12 residues. The CDR3 sequence is CASSHLDSEAFF. DNA of the CDR3: TGTGCCAGCAGCCATCTGGACAGTGAAGCTTTCTTT.

The J gene is TRBJ2-5, the V gene TRBV5-1; either TRBD1 or TRBD2 may supply D (7 bases each). V lost 0 bases, J lost 5 bases, and 11 bases lay in between. The CDR3 consists of 14 residues. Germline V gives CDR1 SGHRS, CDR2 YFSETQ. CDR3 nucleotides: TGCGCCAGCAGCTTGGACAGGGGAGGGGAGACCCAGTACTTC. This sequence encodes CASSLDRGGETQYF.

Details on this clone: Its ends do not fully match the called genes, so a read error is possible. The chain combines TRBV2 with TRBJ2-5; TRBD2 matches 11 bases. In germline, CDR1 is SNHLY, CDR2 FYNNEI. The length of the CDR3 is 15 residues. The CDR3 bases are TGTGCCAGCAAGGGGCTAGCGGGAGGTCTGGAGACCCGGTACTTC. As protein: CASKGLAGGLETRYF.

The chain carries TRBV28 and TRBJ1-3; 8 positions agree with TRBD1. This CDR3 region has 16 residues. Per germline, CDR1 MDHEN and CDR2 SYDVKM. The J segment lost 0 bases and the V segment lost 4 bases, leaving 5 bases of the junction unmatched. The CDR3 is CASSSPGGPSGNTIYF. CDR3 sequence (DNA): TGTGCCAGCAGTTCCCCAGGGGGCCCCTCTGGAAACACCATATATTTT.

The CDR3 here is CASSPDRVGNTIYF. The CDR3 DNA sequence: TGTGCCAGCAGCCCCGACAGGGTCGGAAACACCATATATTTT. The chain carries TRBV7-3 and TRBJ1-3; TRBD1 agrees at 7 bases. V gave up 5 bases and J gave up 4 bases; unmatched junction bases: 5. Germline values: CDR1 SGHTA, CDR2 FQGTGA. This CDR3 has 14 residues.

The V and J genes are TRBV19 and TRBJ1-2; D is ambiguous. Germline CDR1 LNHDA, CDR2 SQIVND (reference sequence). With 0 bases removed from V and 8 bases from J, the gap between germline ends came to 19 bases. The CDR3 spans 16 residues. The CDR3 here is CASSIDLEGFRRGYTF. As DNA, the CDR3 is TGTGCCAGTAGTATAGATCTTGAAGGGTTTCGGCGAGGCTACACCTTC.

This clone was counted at least ten times. The chain couples TRBV7-2 to TRBJ1-3; no firm D call. This CDR3 has 17 residues. The germline CDR1 and CDR2 sequences are SGHTA and FQGNSA. V shed 5 bases and J shed 2 bases, with 19 bases lying between them. CDR3 in DNA: TGTGCCAGCAGCCTAGGAAGGGCTGGCTCTCCTGGAAACACCATATATTTT. This translates into CASSLGRAGSPGNTIYF.

The V gene is TRBV20-1, the J gene TRBJ1-2; D not resolved. CDR3 size: 11 residues. The germline V gene has CDR1 DFQATT and CDR2 SNEGSKA (reference sequence). V lost 6 bases to trimming and J lost 4 bases, with 9 bases between them. The CDR3 DNA is TGCAGTGCCATGGGAGTCTATGGCTACACCTTC. Translated, it gives CSAMGVYGYTF.

The chain uses TRBV7-6 and TRBJ1-1; no firm D call. The V end was cut by 3 bases, the J end by 1 base, with 15 bases between. This CDR3 spans 16 amino acids. Germline CDR1 SGHVS, CDR2 FNYEAQ. The CDR3 sequence is CASSFVSILGNTEAFF. As DNA, the CDR3 is TGTGCCAGCAGCTTTGTATCTATCCTCGGGAACACTGAAGCTTTCTTT.

The rearrangement links TRBV11-2 to TRBJ1-1; 9 bases map to TRBD1. There are 15 residues in the CDR3. Germline assignment: CDR1 SGHAT and CDR2 FQNNGV. Trimming took 6 bases from V and 0 from J; bases not matched to a gene: 5. In DNA, the CDR3 is TGTGCCAGCAGTGCCGGGACAGGGTTGAACACTGAAGCTTTCTTT. Translation gives CASSAGTGLNTEAFF.

On this clone: Other DNA sequences in the same sample also yield this CDR3. DNA for the CDR3: TGCAGCGTTGAAGGGGGTAGTACCGGGGCCAACGTCCTGACTTTC. This codes for CSVEGGSTGANVLTF. The J gene is TRBJ2-6, the V gene TRBV29-1; D is undetermined. This CDR3 is 15 amino acids long. V was clipped by 1 base and J by 4 bases, with 11 bases between them. CDR1 and CDR2 from the germline V gene are SQVTM and ANQGSEA.

The chain has TRBV30 and TRBJ1-3; D is perhaps TRBD1 (6 bases). The ends were cut back, 2 bases at V and 2 bases at J, with 19 bases in the middle. Germline CDR1 and CDR2: GTSNPN and SVGIG (reference sequence). This CDR3 has 17 amino acids. For the CDR3, the DNA is TGTGCCTGGAGTCTTGGCGTCGGGGGCCCCACTGGAAACACCATATATTTT. Amino acids: CAWSLGVGGPTGNTIYF.

This clone has just a few counts. J is TRBJ2-2 and V is TRBV7-3, with TRBD2 matching over 7 bases. V dropped 5 bases and J dropped 7; count of bases not matched to a gene: 7. CDR3 size: 14 residues. Germline lookup yields CDR1 SGHTA and CDR2 FQGTGA. CDR3 sequence reads: CASSISGFGGELFF. The CDR3 DNA is TGTGCCAGCAGCATTAGCGGGTTCGGCGGGGAGCTGTTTTTT.

The CDR3 coding sequence is TGTGCCATCAGTGAGGAGTTCGGGGAGCTGTTTTTT. Translation gives CAISEEFGELFF. The J gene is TRBJ2-2, the V gene TRBV10-3; the D is unclear. The V gene lost 2 bases and the J gene lost 7 bases, with 5 bases spanning the gap. The CDR3 sequence is 12 residues long. Germline CDR1 reads ENHRY; CDR2 reads SYGVKD.

V is TRBV5-4 and J is TRBJ1-4, with D hard to call. This CDR3 contains 16 residues. The germline gives CDR1 SGHNT, CDR2 YYREEE (reference sequence). Deletions cut 0 bases from V and 0 bases from J, with 9 bases between. The CDR3: CASSLGSDATNEKLFF. CDR3 DNA: TGTGCCAGCAGCTTGGGATCTGATGCAACTAATGAAAAACTGTTTTTT.

The chain links TRBV5-6 to TRBJ1-4, with D maybe TRBD1 (5 bases). The CDR3 runs to 14 residues. Germline V lookup: CDR1 SGHDT, CDR2 YYEEEE. V lost 0 bases to trimming and J lost 3 bases, with 6 bases between them. CDR3 in DNA: TGTGCCAGCAGCTTGGCGGGGGCTAATGAAAAACTGTTTTTT. Its translation is CASSLAGANEKLFF.

The V and J genes are TRBV9 and TRBJ2-5; TRBD1 matches at 8 bases. V lost 4 bases to trimming and J lost 9 bases; unmatched junction nucleotides: 11. The CDR3 is 14 residues long. Germline V gives CDR1 SGDLS, CDR2 YYNGEE. Here the CDR3 reads CASSKGTGELAQYF. The CDR3 region has the DNA TGTGCCAGCAGCAAAGGGACAGGTGAGCTGGCCCAGTACTTC. Full variable domain (missing parts from reference TRBV9 and TRBJ2-5): DSGVTQTPKHLITATGQRVTLRCSPRSGDLSVYWYQQSLDQGLQFLIQYYNGEERAKGNILERFSAQQFPDLHSELNLSSLELGDSALYFCASSKGTGELAQYFGPGTRLLVL.

The CDR3 sequence is CAWRPSGQLSYEQYF. For the CDR3, the DNA is TGTGCCTGGAGGCCCTCGGGACAGCTATCCTACGAGCAGTACTTC. The chain recombines TRBV30 with TRBJ2-7, with TRBD1 matching over 7 bases. V trimming: 3 bases; J trimming: 1 base; junction bases outside the gene matches: 9. CDR1 and CDR2 (germline): GTSNPN, SVGIG (reference sequence). The CDR3 sequence is 15 residues long. The complete variable domain, with remaining parts taken from reference TRBV30 and TRBJ2-7, reads SQTIHQWPATLVQPVGSPLSLECTVEGTSNPNLYWYRQAAGRGLQLLFYSVGIGQISSEVPQNLSASRPQDRQFILSSKKLLLSDSGFYLCAWRPSGQLSYEQYFGPGTRLTVT.